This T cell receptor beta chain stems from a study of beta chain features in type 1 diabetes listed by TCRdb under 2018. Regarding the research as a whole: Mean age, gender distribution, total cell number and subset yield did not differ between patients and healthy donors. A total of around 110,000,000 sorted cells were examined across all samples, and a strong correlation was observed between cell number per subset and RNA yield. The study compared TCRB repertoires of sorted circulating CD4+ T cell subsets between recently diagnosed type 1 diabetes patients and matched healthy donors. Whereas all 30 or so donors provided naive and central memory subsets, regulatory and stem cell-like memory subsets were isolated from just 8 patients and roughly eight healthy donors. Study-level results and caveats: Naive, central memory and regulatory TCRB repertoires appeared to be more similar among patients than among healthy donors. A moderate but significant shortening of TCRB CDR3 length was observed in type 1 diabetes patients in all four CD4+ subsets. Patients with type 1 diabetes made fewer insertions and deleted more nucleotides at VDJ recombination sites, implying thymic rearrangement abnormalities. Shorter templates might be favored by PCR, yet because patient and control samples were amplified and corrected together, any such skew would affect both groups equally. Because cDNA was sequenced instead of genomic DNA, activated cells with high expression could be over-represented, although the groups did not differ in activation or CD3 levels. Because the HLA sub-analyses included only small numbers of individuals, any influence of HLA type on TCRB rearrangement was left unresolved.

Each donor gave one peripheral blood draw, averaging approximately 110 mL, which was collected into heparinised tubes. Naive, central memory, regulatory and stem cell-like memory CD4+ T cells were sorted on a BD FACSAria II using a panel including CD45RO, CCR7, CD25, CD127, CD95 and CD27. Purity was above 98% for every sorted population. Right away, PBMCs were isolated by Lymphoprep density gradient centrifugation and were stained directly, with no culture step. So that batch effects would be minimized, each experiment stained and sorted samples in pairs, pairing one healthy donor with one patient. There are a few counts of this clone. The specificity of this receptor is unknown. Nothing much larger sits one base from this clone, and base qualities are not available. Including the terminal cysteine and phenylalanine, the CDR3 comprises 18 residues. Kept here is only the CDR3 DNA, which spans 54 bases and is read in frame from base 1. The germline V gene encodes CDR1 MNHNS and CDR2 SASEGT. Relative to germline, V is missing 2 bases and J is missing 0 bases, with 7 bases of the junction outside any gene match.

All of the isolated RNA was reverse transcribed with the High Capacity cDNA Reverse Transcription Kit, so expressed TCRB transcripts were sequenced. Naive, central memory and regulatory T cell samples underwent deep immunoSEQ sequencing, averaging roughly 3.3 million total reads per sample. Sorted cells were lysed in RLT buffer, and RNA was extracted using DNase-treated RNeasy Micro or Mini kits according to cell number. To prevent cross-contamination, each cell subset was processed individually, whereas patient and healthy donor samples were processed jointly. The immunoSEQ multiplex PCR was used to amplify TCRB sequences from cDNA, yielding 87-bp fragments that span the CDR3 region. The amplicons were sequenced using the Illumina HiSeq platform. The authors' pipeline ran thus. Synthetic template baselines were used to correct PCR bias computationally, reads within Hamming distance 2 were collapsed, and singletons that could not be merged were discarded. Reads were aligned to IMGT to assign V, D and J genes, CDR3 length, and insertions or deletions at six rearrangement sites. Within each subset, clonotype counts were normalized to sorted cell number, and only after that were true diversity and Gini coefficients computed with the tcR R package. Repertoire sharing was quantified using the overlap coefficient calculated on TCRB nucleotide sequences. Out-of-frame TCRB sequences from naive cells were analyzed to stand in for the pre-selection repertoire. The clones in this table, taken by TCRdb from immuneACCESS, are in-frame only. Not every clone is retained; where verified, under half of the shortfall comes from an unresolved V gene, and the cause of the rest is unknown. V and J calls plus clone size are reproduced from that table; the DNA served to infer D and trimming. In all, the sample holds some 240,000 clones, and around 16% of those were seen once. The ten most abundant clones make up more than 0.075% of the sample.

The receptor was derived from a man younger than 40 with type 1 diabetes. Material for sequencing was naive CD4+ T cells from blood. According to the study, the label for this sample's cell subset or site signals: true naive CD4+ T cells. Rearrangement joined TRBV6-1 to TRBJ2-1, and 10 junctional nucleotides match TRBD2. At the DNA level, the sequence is TGTGCCAGCAGTGAAAGAGCGGGAGGGGGAAGCTCCTACAATGAGCAGTTCTTC. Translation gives CASSERAGGGSSYNEQFF.